This TCR beta chain was sequenced during a study of T cell responses to AZD1222 COVID-19 vaccine. Germline CDR1 and CDR2: MNHEY and SVGAGI. This CDR3 is 15 amino acids long. The trim removed 0 bases at V and 9 bases at J, leaving 6 bases unmatched. Profiling relied on immunoSEQ multiplex PCR, and the TCRdb table lists in-frame clones only, not all of them. The sample includes tens of thousands of clones, 85% to 90% of them seen just once. The TCR sequence derives from an adult who received the AZD1222 COVID-19 vaccine. V gene TRBV6-5 combines with J gene TRBJ2-1; TRBD2 agrees at 9 bases. This specimen consisted of peripheral blood, obtained 28 days after the second AZD1222 dose. The CDR3 loop reads CASSYSPGLAAEQFF. The CDR3 nucleotides read TGTGCCAGCAGTTACTCCCCGGGACTAGCCGCTGAGCAGTTCTTC.